The entry that follows covers one T cell receptor (beta chain) sequence. Its target is not known. These data belong to a study of STAT5B mutations in CD4+ large granular lymphocyte leukemia. Findings and caveats of the study: Approximately 25% of private leukemic clonotypes occurred rarely in other patients' non-leukemic repertoires. Without HLA matching, higher CD4+ than CD8+ T-LGLL clonality could reflect small sample size. CD4-sorted patient repertoires seemed more clonal than healthy CD4+ repertoires.

This was a survey-level run. Profiled with immunoSEQ multiplex PCR; TCRdb holds only in-frame clones, not every one. The sample yields approximately 24,000 clones, about two thirds seen once. The clonotype comes from a human donor in good health. Sequenced input: CD4+ T cells from blood buffy coats.

The CDR3 DNA sequence: TGCGCCAGCAGTCAAAACTTAGGGACAGGCGACACTGAAGCTTTCTTT. It encodes CASSQNLGTGDTEAFF. The chain links TRBV23-1 to TRBJ1-1, with TRBD1 matching 8 bases. TRBV23-1 is an ORF, and what it does is uncertain. There are 16 residues in the CDR3. V lost 2 bases to trimming and J lost 3 bases; unmatched junction nucleotides: 8.